The text below deals with one T cell receptor (beta chain). This sample is part of a study of T cell changes during pregnancy in multiple sclerosis. Germline V CDR1 and CDR2: MNHEY, SMNVEV (reference sequence). This CDR3 is 12 amino acids long. V lost 6 bases and J 2 bases, leaving 8 bases between the germline ends. Assay used: immunoSEQ multiplex PCR; TCRdb lists only in-frame clones, some missing. The data show about 44,000 clones, around 94% seen once. The receptor's source is a female donor with multiple sclerosis, enrolled in a pregnancy study. The sample consisted of CD4+ T cells from peripheral blood mononuclear cells, taken in the first trimester of pregnancy. This rearrangement joins TRBV27 to TRBJ2-7; no definite D call. The CDR3 nucleotides read TGTGCCAGCAGCCCTCGGGCCTACGAGCAGTACTTC. Translating it yields CASSPRAYEQYF.